These 14 T cell receptor beta chains came from one sample sequenced in a study of shared clonotypes between healthy human individuals. Measured with immunoSEQ multiplex PCR; TCRdb has only the in-frame clones, and not every one. Altogether hundreds of thousands of clones are present, 70% to 80% being singletons, with the ten largest covering about 12%. Material: PBMCs. Source of these receptors: a woman aged 40 to 50 in good health. Some clones in this sample may be carry-over from other donors' samples.

The genes are TRBV4-3 and TRBJ2-7, with D unresolved. Germline values: CDR1 LGHNA, CDR2 YSLEER. CDR3 length equals 14 residues. Trimming left V 0 bases short and J 1 base short, with 7 bases between. CDR3 loop: CASSQEYVSYEQYF. The DNA of the CDR3 is TGCGCCAGCAGCCAAGAGTACGTTTCCTACGAGCAGTACTTC.

The rearrangement uses TRBV29-1 and TRBJ2-1; D unclear. The germline V and J ends were trimmed by 2 bases and 9 bases, with 8 bases remaining between them. CDR1 and CDR2 (germline): SQVTM, ANQGSEA. This CDR3 spans 11 amino acids. In DNA form, the CDR3 reads TGCAGCGTTGAACAGGCGATTGAGCAGTTCTTC. This codes for CSVEQAIEQFF.

V and J are TRBV7-8 and TRBJ2-7, with TRBD1 identical over 9 bases. The CDR3 contains 15 residues. The germline gives CDR1 SGHVS, CDR2 FQNEAQ. V dropped 5 bases and J dropped 2; count of bases not matched to a gene: 7. CDR3 amino acids: CASSPGTGHTYEQYF. The CDR3 region has the DNA TGTGCCAGCAGCCCAGGGACAGGGCATACCTACGAGCAGTACTTC.

The chain combines TRBV7-2 with TRBJ1-5; no clear D gene. Germline CDR1 and CDR2: SGHTA and FQGNSA. The CDR3 sequence is 13 residues long. V was pared by 3 bases and J by 5 bases, with 8 bases between. DNA for the CDR3: TGTGCCAGCAGCTTCTACAGTGATCAGCCCCAGCATTTT. Translated, it gives CASSFYSDQPQHF. Full variable domain (rest looked up from reference TRBV7-2 and TRBJ1-5): GAGVSQSPSNKVTEKGKDVELRCDPISGHTALYWYRQSLGQGLEFLIYFQGNSAPDKSGLPSDRFSAERTGGSVSTLTIQRTQQEDSAVYLCASSFYSDQPQHFGDGTRLSIL.

The V call is TRBV5-1, the J call TRBJ2-3, with TRBD1 identical over 12 bases. Looked up from germline, CDR1 is SGHRS and CDR2 is YFSETQ. J gave up 6 bases and V 4 bases, and 9 bases lay outside the gene matches. CDR3 length: 16 residues. The chain's CDR3 is CASSAYRDRGRDTQYF. In nucleotides, the CDR3 is TGCGCCAGCAGCGCGTACCGGGACAGGGGGCGCGATACGCAGTATTTT.

This clone appeared a few times. The V gene is TRBV9, the J gene TRBJ2-2; D ambiguous. Germline V lookup: CDR1 SGDLS, CDR2 YYNGEE. Deletions cut 2 bases from V and 0 bases from J, with 11 bases between. This CDR3 has 16 amino acids. The CDR3 loop reads CASSVSQVANTGELFF. The CDR3 nucleotides read TGTGCCAGCAGCGTCTCACAAGTCGCGAACACCGGGGAGCTGTTTTTT.

J is TRBJ2-1 and V is TRBV7-9; the match to TRBD1 covers 8 bases. The CDR3 has 16 residues. Per the germline V gene, CDR1 is SEHNR and CDR2 is FQNEAQ (reference sequence). The trim removed 0 bases at V and 5 bases at J, leaving 6 bases unmatched. The chain's CDR3 is CASSLAGRTGHNEQFF. CDR3 DNA sequence: TGTGCCAGCAGCTTAGCTGGTCGGACAGGGCACAATGAGCAGTTCTTC.

The chain is built from TRBV27 and TRBJ1-5; 9 bases fit TRBD1. The CDR3 is made up of 15 amino acids. Germline trimming cut 6 bases from V and 4 bases from J; bases unmatched to any gene: 7. Germline V gives CDR1 MNHEY, CDR2 SMNVEV (reference sequence). The CDR3, as DNA: TGTGCCAGCAGACCCCTCGACAGGGGGAATCAGCCCCAGCATTTT. Its protein product is CASRPLDRGNQPQHF.

Notes on this clone: A far larger clone is a single base away, which makes a read error likely. The V gene is TRBV2, the J gene TRBJ1-3; D unresolved. The CDR3 is 14 amino acids. Germline V lookup: CDR1 SNHLY, CDR2 FYNNEI. This CDR3 is CASSVGGPGNTTYF. DNA for the CDR3: TGTGCCAGCAGTGTCGGAGGGCCTGGAAACACCACATATTTT.

In the case of this clone: Other DNA sequences in this sample translate to the same CDR3. This chain uses TRBV2 with TRBJ1-1; D remains unclear. Germline V gene sequence: CDR1 SNHLY, CDR2 FYNNEI. The CDR3 length is 13 residues. Deletions cut 4 bases from V and 0 bases from J, with 6 bases between. The CDR3 DNA reads as TGTGCCAGCAGTGTGGCAGTGAACACTGAAGCTTTCTTT. Protein: CASSVAVNTEAFF.

The genes are TRBV19 and TRBJ2-6, with D unclear. The CDR3 is 13 amino acids. Germline assignment: CDR1 LNHDA and CDR2 SQIVND (reference sequence). V was pared by 7 bases and J by 1 base, with 5 bases between. The CDR3 region has the DNA TGTGCCAGTAAGGTGTCTGGGGCCAACGTCCTGACTTTC. Protein sequence: CASKVSGANVLTF.

This chain links TRBV28 with TRBJ2-1; 8 nucleotides agree with TRBD2. The trim removed 5 bases at V and 1 base at J, leaving 7 bases unmatched. The CDR3 has 16 amino acids. Germline CDR1 MDHEN, CDR2 SYDVKM. In nucleotides, the CDR3 is TGTGCCAGCAGTATTTTAGCGGGAAGATCCTACAATGAGCAGTTCTTC. Amino acids: CASSILAGRSYNEQFF.

This chain joins TRBV29-1 and TRBJ2-7; 8 bases line up with TRBD2. This CDR3 spans 13 amino acids. J lost 2 bases, V lost 4 bases, and 4 bases had no gene match. Germline-derived CDR1 and CDR2 are SQVTM and ANQGSEA. CDR3: CSVVLAGAYEQYF. The CDR3 coding sequence is TGCAGCGTTGTTCTAGCGGGCGCCTACGAGCAGTACTTC.

About this clone: It may be a read error: a sequence one base away is much more abundant. This chain uses TRBV2 with TRBJ1-1, with D unresolved. CDR3 length: 14 amino acids. The V and J ends lost 4 bases and 4 bases respectively, with 13 bases between them. The germline V gene encodes CDR1 SNHLY and CDR2 FYNNEI. The CDR3 here is CASSALQLSTEAFF. CDR3 nucleotides: TGTGCCAGCAGTGCCCTACAGTTAAGCACTGAAGCTTTCTTT.